The 10 T cell receptor beta chains below were found in one sample sequenced in a study of blood T cell repertoires in COVID-19. TCRdb keeps only in-frame clones here, not all; method: immunoSEQ multiplex PCR. The table has tens of thousands of clones, 80% to 90% seen once. The sample taken for sequencing was peripheral blood. These receptors originate from a man aged 25 to 40 with acute or convalescent COVID-19.

The chain links TRBV2 to TRBJ2-1; D not resolved. V shed 3 bases and J shed 12 bases, with 12 bases lying between them. This CDR3 contains 12 residues. Germline V lookup: CDR1 SNHLY, CDR2 FYNNEI. The CDR3 is CASSDEATGQFF. CDR3 nucleotide sequence: TGTGCCAGCAGTGATGAGGCGACGGGGCAGTTCTTC.

CDR3 protein: CASSLESSSETQYF. The CDR3 region has the DNA TGTGCCAGCAGCTTAGAGAGTAGCTCAGAGACCCAGTACTTC. The J gene is TRBJ2-5, the V gene TRBV7-2; D unclear. CDR1 is SGHTA and CDR2 is FQGNSA in the germline V gene. V was pared by 1 base and J by 4 bases, with 10 bases between. There are 14 residues in the CDR3.

This rearrangement joins TRBV7-9 to TRBJ1-4; TRBD1 matches 8 bases. CDR1 and CDR2 from the germline V gene are SEHNR and FQNEAQ (reference sequence). With V trimmed by 5 bases and J by 5 bases, 10 bases remained unmatched. The CDR3 has 16 residues. The chain's CDR3 is CASSPLQGATNEKLFF. The CDR3 nucleotides are TGTGCCAGCAGCCCCCTCCAGGGGGCTACGAATGAAAAACTGTTTTTT.

The chain has TRBV27 and TRBJ2-3; D possibly corresponds to TRBD1 (5 bases). Germline V gene sequence: CDR1 MNHEY, CDR2 SMNVEV (reference sequence). V was pared by 5 bases and J by 2 bases, with 11 bases between. This CDR3 has 14 residues. The CDR3 sequence is CASSIRVVTDTQYF. As DNA, the CDR3 is TGTGCCAGCAGTATCAGGGTGGTCACAGATACGCAGTATTTT.

This clone was counted a few times. This CDR3 reads CASSQGSGTLSEQFF. Here the CDR3 DNA reads TGTGCCAGCAGCCAAGGATCCGGGACTCTCAGTGAGCAGTTCTTC. The V and J genes are TRBV3-1 (or the pseudogene TRBV3-2) and TRBJ2-1; tentative D call: TRBD2 (6 bases). The V end was cut by 1 base, the J end by 9 bases, with 16 bases between. The CDR3 length is 15 residues. CDR1 and CDR2 from the germline V gene are LGHDT and YNNKEL (reference sequence).

V usage is TRBV3-1 (or the pseudogene TRBV3-2) and J usage is TRBJ2-1; 11 bases fit TRBD2. This CDR3 has 17 amino acids. The germline V gene encodes CDR1 LGHDT and CDR2 YNNKEL (reference sequence). V lost 0 bases and J lost 7; bases outside the gene matches: 8. The CDR3 loop reads CASSQDGLAGGWNEQFF. CDR3 DNA: TGTGCCAGCAGCCAAGATGGGCTAGCGGGAGGATGGAATGAGCAGTTCTTC.

V usage is TRBV19 and J usage is TRBJ1-2; 7 positions agree with TRBD1. V lost 6 bases and J lost 4; bases outside the gene matches: 11. The CDR3 length is 15 residues. Germline CDR1 reads LNHDA; CDR2 reads SQIVND (reference sequence). The CDR3 DNA reads as TGTGCCAGTAGACACTCTTCCGGGACAGTCTATGGCTACACCTTC. Encoded protein: CASRHSSGTVYGYTF.

The V call is TRBV7-8, the J call TRBJ1-3; D ambiguous. Trimming took 0 bases from V and 0 from J, leaving 9 bases between them. Germline V lookup: CDR1 SGHVS, CDR2 FQNEAQ. CDR3 length: 16 residues. Written as DNA, the CDR3 is TGTGCCAGCAGCTTAGCGATGCGGAGCTCTGGAAACACCATATATTTT. It encodes CASSLAMRSSGNTIYF.

The chain has TRBV7-9 and TRBJ1-2, with 7 nucleotides matching TRBD1. The CDR3 length is 14 residues. Germline V lookup: CDR1 SEHNR, CDR2 FQNEAQ (reference sequence). With 6 bases clipped from V and 2 bases from J, the junction kept 6 bases outside the gene matches. The CDR3 nucleotides are TGTGCCAGCAGTAGGGGGACAGTCAACTATGGCTACACCTTC. It translates to CASSRGTVNYGYTF.

The chain has TRBV30 and TRBJ1-1; D unresolved. There are 13 residues in the CDR3. V gave up 5 bases and J gave up 6 bases, with 16 bases separating them. Germline lookup yields CDR1 GTSNPN and CDR2 SVGIG (reference sequence). CDR3 nucleotide sequence: TGTGCCTGGGCCGCCGGGAGCGGCGCTGAAGCTTTCTTT. Encoded protein: CAWAAGSGAEAFF.